The sequence of this T cell receptor beta chain was determined in a study of T cells in Graves' hyperthyroidism and ophthalmopathy. Findings of the study overall: Peripheral blood also featured most of the thyroid clonotypes expanded above 0.001.

The source material, RNA transcripts, was used to amplify TCR beta CDR3 regions. The HTBI primer set drove a first-round RT-PCR of the TCR CDR3. TCRdb re-called the multiplex PCR reads through MiXCR, storing one row per CDR3 protein. This table holds more than 550,000 distinct CDR3 sequences, over 40% found once. CDR3 length: 14 residues. Trimming shortened V by 1 base and J by 4 bases, and 8 bases separated the two germline ends. Looked up from germline, CDR1 is SGHVS and CDR2 is FQNEAQ. This clonotype has only a few counts. Its specificity is unknown. This sequence originates from an adult man with Graves' disease, either hyperthyroidism or ophthalmopathy (not recorded which). Sequences were obtained from peripheral blood or thyroid tissue (not recorded which). This chain connects TRBV7-8 to TRBJ1-5; no firm D call. For the CDR3, the DNA is TGTGCCAGCAGCTTAGGTGCCTTTAATCAGCCCCAGCATTTT. Translation gives CASSLGAFNQPQHF.